The 32 T cell receptor beta chains in this list originate from one sample, sequenced in a study of blood T cell repertoires in COVID-19. The method was immunoSEQ multiplex PCR; TCRdb's version includes in-frame clones alone and lacks a portion of them. The data contain some 250,000 clones, roughly nine tenths of them singletons. Sequencing was performed on PBMCs or T cells enriched from blood (not recorded which). These receptors were taken from a human donor in a cohort exposed to, infected with or recovered from COVID-19 (not recorded which). The donor label of this sample is uncertain.

This clone has a single count. V usage is TRBV4-3 and J usage is TRBJ1-2; D is ambiguous. Trimming shortened V by 1 base and J by 1 base, and 10 bases separated the two germline ends. This CDR3 spans 15 amino acids. Germline CDR1 and CDR2: LGHNA and YSLEER. In nucleotides, the CDR3 is TGCGCCAGCAGCCAAGCCGTGACACATAACTATGGCTACACCTTC. Its protein is CASSQAVTHNYGYTF.

The rearrangement links TRBV7-9 to TRBJ2-7; perhaps TRBD2 as D (7 bases). V lost 3 bases and J 5 bases, leaving 14 bases between the germline ends. Germline V gives CDR1 SEHNR, CDR2 FQNEAQ (reference sequence). The CDR3 sequence is 14 residues long. DNA for the CDR3: TGTGCCAGCAGCTTCATGGGGGGGCGGAACGAGCAGTACTTC. Residues: CASSFMGGRNEQYF. The whole variable domain, filled in from reference TRBV7-9 and TRBJ2-7, reads DTGVSQNPRHKITKRGQNVTFRCDPISEHNRLYWYRQTLGQGPEFLTYFQNEAQLEKSRLLSDRFSAERPKGSFSTLEIQRTEQGDSAMYLCASSFMGGRNEQYFGPGTRLTVT.

The V call is TRBV7-9, the J call TRBJ2-7; TRBD2 aligns across 13 bases. V was clipped by 5 bases and J by 0 bases; unmatched bases: 7. The length of the CDR3 is 17 residues. CDR1 is SEHNR, CDR2 FQNEAQ, per germline (reference sequence). The CDR3 loop is CASSPRTSGGSSYEQYF. CDR3 DNA: TGTGCCAGCAGCCCCAGGACTAGCGGGGGAAGCTCCTACGAGCAGTACTTC.

The CDR3 nucleotides read TGTGCCAGCAGCGCCGGGTGGGGGCAAGAAAATGAAAAACTGTTTTTT. This gives the protein CASSAGWGQENEKLFF. The chain uses TRBV7-2 and TRBJ1-4, with a weak D call TRBD1 (6 bases). The V and J ends lost 5 bases and 5 bases respectively, with 18 bases between them. The CDR3 spans 16 residues. CDR1 SGHTA and CDR2 FQGNSA come from the germline V gene.

The genes are TRBV9 and TRBJ1-3, with no clear D. The V gene lost 0 bases and the J gene lost 0 bases, with 10 bases spanning the gap. The CDR3 runs to 16 residues. The germline V gene encodes CDR1 SGDLS and CDR2 YYNGEE. CDR3 nucleotides: TGTGCCAGCAGCGTAGAGGTCAGAGGCTCTGGAAACACCATATATTTT. Protein product: CASSVEVRGSGNTIYF.

V is TRBV19 and J is TRBJ2-7; D is undetermined. The CDR3 contains 13 residues. With 5 bases removed from V and 3 bases from J, the gap between germline ends came to 11 bases. CDR1 LNHDA and CDR2 SQIVND come from the germline V gene (reference sequence). The CDR3 sequence: CASSQTSGYEQYF. In DNA, the CDR3 is TGTGCCAGTAGTCAGACTTCCGGCTACGAGCAGTACTTC.

The J gene is TRBJ2-2, the V gene TRBV24-1, with 8 bases fitting TRBD1. Trimming removed 9 bases from V and 2 bases from J; junction bases left unmatched: 10. From germline, CDR1 is KGHDR and CDR2 SFDVKD. This CDR3 is 16 amino acids long. The CDR3 nucleotides are TGTGCCACCCAAGCCCGTCAGGGGGCCAACACCGGGGAGCTGTTTTTT. This encodes CATQARQGANTGELFF.

This clone was observed a single time. This chain joins TRBV2 and TRBJ1-1, with D possibly being TRBD1 (5 bases). V gave up 4 bases and J gave up 1 base, with 13 bases separating them. Germline V gene lookup returns CDR1 SNHLY and CDR2 FYNNEI. This CDR3 is built from 15 residues. Written as DNA, the CDR3 is TGTGCCAGCAGTGTGAACCAGGGAAGGAACACTGAAGCTTTCTTT. Translating gives CASSVNQGRNTEAFF.

The chain combines TRBV7-8 with TRBJ1-2; D call uncertain. CDR1 and CDR2 from the germline V gene are SGHVS and FQNEAQ. Trimming took 1 base from V and 3 from J, leaving 6 bases between them. The CDR3 has 13 residues. The CDR3 nucleotides read TGTGCCAGCAGCTTAGGGGCCGACTATGGCTACACCTTC. Protein: CASSLGADYGYTF.

This chain uses TRBV19 with TRBJ2-5, with 7 positions matching TRBD2. The germline V gene has CDR1 LNHDA and CDR2 SQIVND (reference sequence). V shed 4 bases, J shed 1 base, and the junction held 6 bases outside the gene matches. The CDR3 covers 15 residues. In DNA form, the CDR3 reads TGTGCCAGTAGTACGTGGGGGGGGTCCCAAGAGACCCAGTACTTC. Translated: CASSTWGGSQETQYF.

The V and J genes are TRBV18 and TRBJ1-6, with D unclear. V gave up 3 bases and J gave up 7 bases, with 13 bases separating them. This CDR3 has 15 residues. Per the germline V gene, CDR1 is KGHSH and CDR2 is LQKENI. CDR3 sequence (DNA): TGTGCCAGCTCACCCGACATGGGAGGCAATTCACCCCTCCACTTT. Translated: CASSPDMGGNSPLHF.

This chain links TRBV4-2 with TRBJ2-3; maybe TRBD2 (5 bases). Germline CDR1 reads LGHNA; CDR2 reads YNFKEQ. V was pared by 0 bases and J by 2 bases, with 15 bases between. CDR3 length equals 17 residues. CDR3 in DNA: TGTGCCAGCAGCCAAGATATCCCCCTAGCCTACACAGATACGCAGTATTTT. Translation gives CASSQDIPLAYTDTQYF.

The chain has TRBV6-2 or TRBV6-3 and TRBJ1-2, with 11 bases fitting TRBD1. CDR3 size: 14 residues. V shed 5 bases and J 7 bases; nucleotides not matched to a gene: 6. CDR1 is MNHEY and CDR2 is SVGEGT in the germline V gene. CDR3 sequence (DNA): TGTGCCAGCAGTCCAGGACAGGGGGCCGGTGGCTACACCTTC. This encodes CASSPGQGAGGYTF.

The chain couples TRBV13 to TRBJ1-1; D gene unclear. This CDR3 comprises 11 residues. The V and J ends lost 5 bases and 9 bases respectively, with 10 bases between them. The germline CDR1 and CDR2 sequences are PRHDT and FYEKMQ (reference sequence). The CDR3 coding sequence is TGTGCCAGCAGCGAGACTCACAAAGCTTTCTTT. It codes for CASSETHKAFF.

The rearrangement uses TRBV11-3 and TRBJ1-5; the D is unclear. V lost 2 bases and J 4 bases, leaving 21 bases between the germline ends. Germline V gene sequence: CDR1 SGHNT, CDR2 YENEEA. CDR3 size: 18 residues. The CDR3 region has the DNA TGTGCCAGCAGCTTAACCGAAAAGTGGGCCCCCCCAAATCAGCCCCAGCATTTT. It specifies CASSLTEKWAPPNQPQHF.

This rearrangement joins TRBV30 to TRBJ2-5, with D hard to call. The CDR3 consists of 12 residues. Trimming left V 4 bases short and J 3 bases short, with 9 bases between. Germline values: CDR1 GTSNPN, CDR2 SVGIG (reference sequence). CDR3 sequence (DNA): TGTGCCTGGAACCAACACAAAGAGACCCAGTACTTC. Translating gives CAWNQHKETQYF. The whole variable domain, filled in from reference TRBV30 and TRBJ2-5, reads SQTIHQWPATLVQPVGSPLSLECTVEGTSNPNLYWYRQAAGRGLQLLFYSVGIGQISSEVPQNLSASRPQDRQFILSSKKLLLSDSGFYLCAWNQHKETQYFGPGTRLLVL.

The genes are TRBV24-1 and TRBJ2-1; D might be TRBD2 (6 bases). The germline V and J ends were trimmed by 9 bases and 5 bases, with 19 bases remaining between them. Germline V gene sequence: CDR1 KGHDR, CDR2 SFDVKD. The CDR3 runs to 15 residues. CDR3 region: CATGNGGTVHNEQFF. CDR3 bases: TGTGCCACCGGAAATGGCGGGACGGTTCACAATGAGCAGTTCTTC.

The chain joins TRBV11-2 to TRBJ2-7, with D tentatively TRBD1 (6 bases). CDR3 length: 12 amino acids. Trimming removed 5 bases at V and 6 bases at J, with 11 bases between. The germline gives CDR1 SGHAT, CDR2 FQNNGV. The CDR3 protein is CASSIPRGEQYF. DNA for the CDR3: TGTGCCAGCAGCATCCCCAGGGGCGAGCAGTACTTC.

The chain has TRBV5-1 and TRBJ1-2, with a weak D call TRBD1 (5 bases). Germline V lookup: CDR1 SGHRS, CDR2 YFSETQ. CDR3 length equals 15 residues. Trimming took 4 bases from V and 0 from J, leaving 13 bases between them. The CDR3 sequence is CASSPVGAPNYGYTF. The CDR3 nucleotides are TGCGCCAGCAGCCCCGTAGGGGCGCCTAACTATGGCTACACCTTC.

The chain recombines TRBV19 with TRBJ1-2; no reliable D call. Between the trimmed V and J ends, which lost 9 bases and 4 bases, there was a span of 18 bases. Germline V gives CDR1 LNHDA, CDR2 SQIVND (reference sequence). This CDR3 comprises 14 residues. The CDR3 here is CASTQRAAIYGYTF. In DNA form, the CDR3 reads TGTGCCAGCACTCAGAGGGCCGCTATCTATGGCTACACCTTC.

The chain is built from TRBV7-9 and TRBJ1-2; 7 bases fit TRBD1. Per germline, CDR1 SEHNR and CDR2 FQNEAQ (reference sequence). This CDR3 has 17 amino acids. With 1 base clipped from V and 1 base from J, the junction kept 9 bases outside the gene matches. CDR3 sequence reads: CASSLEPNRGDNYGYTF. The CDR3 coding sequence is TGTGCCAGCAGCTTAGAGCCTAACAGGGGAGATAACTATGGCTACACCTTC.

This CDR3 is CASSPSSVSVNEKLFF. CDR3 DNA: TGTGCCAGCAGCCCGTCTTCAGTCAGTGTGAATGAAAAACTGTTTTTT. V and J are TRBV7-8 and TRBJ1-4; D is undetermined. Trimming cost V 5 bases and J 5 bases, with 18 bases left between them. The length of the CDR3 is 16 residues. Germline loops: CDR1 SGHVS, CDR2 FQNEAQ.

This chain uses TRBV19 with TRBJ1-1, with a weak D call TRBD1 (5 bases). The germline V gene encodes CDR1 LNHDA and CDR2 SQIVND (reference sequence). The CDR3 is 14 amino acids. V lost 5 bases and J lost 1, with 11 bases in between. CDR3 in amino acids: CASSLWGANTEAFF. The CDR3 region has the DNA TGTGCCAGTAGTTTGTGGGGCGCGAACACTGAAGCTTTCTTT.

The chain joins TRBV30 to TRBJ2-3; unclear D gene. The CDR3 consists of 12 residues. Looked up from germline, CDR1 is GTSNPN and CDR2 is SVGIG (reference sequence). V was trimmed by 0 bases and J by 6 bases, leaving 7 bases between them. CDR3 sequence reads: CAWSVQPDTQYF. Written as DNA, the CDR3 is TGTGCCTGGAGTGTACAGCCGGATACGCAGTATTTT.

This chain joins TRBV5-1 and TRBJ1-1; D not resolved. CDR1 and CDR2 (germline): SGHRS, YFSETQ. The V gene lost 5 bases and the J gene lost 0 bases, with 11 bases spanning the gap. CDR3 length: 14 residues. For the CDR3, the DNA is TGCGCCAGCAGTTTTGGGCCCATGAACACTGAAGCTTTCTTT. It is translated as CASSFGPMNTEAFF.

This chain links TRBV4-2 with TRBJ2-3; possibly TRBD2 for D (7 bases). CDR1 and CDR2 (germline): LGHNA, YNFKEQ. V was trimmed by 4 bases and J by 3 bases, leaving 17 bases between them. This CDR3 is built from 16 residues. The CDR3 region is CASSPRGRGATDTQYF. The CDR3 DNA sequence: TGTGCCAGCAGCCCAAGGGGACGGGGGGCAACAGATACGCAGTATTTT.

The chain couples TRBV6-4 to TRBJ2-1; 7 nucleotides agree with TRBD1. CDR1 is MRHNA and CDR2 is SNTAGT in the germline V gene. Unmatched junction bases numbered 0, after V lost 0 bases and J lost 7 bases. CDR3 length: 13 amino acids. This CDR3 is CASSDSDRNEQFF. CDR3 DNA: TGTGCCAGCAGTGACTCGGACAGGAATGAGCAGTTCTTC.

The chain combines TRBV9 with TRBJ2-5, with 10 bases identical to TRBD2. Trimming removed 4 bases from V and 2 bases from J; junction bases left unmatched: 17. This CDR3 has 19 residues. CDR1 and CDR2 from the germline V gene are SGDLS and YYNGEE. The CDR3 protein is CASSTGSGGAIGLQETQYF. CDR3 DNA sequence: TGTGCCAGCAGCACGGGGAGCGGGGGGGCCATAGGGCTTCAAGAGACCCAGTACTTC.

V usage is TRBV11-1 and J usage is TRBJ2-4; TRBD2 agrees at 7 bases. The CDR3 has 15 amino acids. Trimming removed 1 base from V and 6 bases from J; junction bases left unmatched: 6. In germline, CDR1 is SGHAT, CDR2 FQDESV (reference sequence). DNA for the CDR3: TGTGCCAGCAGCTTAGACCCGGGGGGAGGAAACATTCAGTACTTC. Translation gives CASSLDPGGGNIQYF.

J is TRBJ1-4 and V is TRBV2; TRBD1 might be the D (6 bases). V was shortened by 6 bases and J by 8 bases, with 16 bases between the two germline ends. CDR1 SNHLY and CDR2 FYNNEI come from the germline V gene. The CDR3 totals 14 residues. This CDR3 is CASRAGTLEEKLFF. The DNA for the CDR3 is TGTGCCAGCAGAGCAGGGACATTGGAGGAAAAACTGTTTTTT.

The chain is built from TRBV5-6 and TRBJ1-2; D remains unclear. Germline CDR1 reads SGHDT; CDR2 reads YYEEEE. V lost 0 bases and J lost 1, with 10 bases in between. The CDR3 spans 15 residues. In DNA, the CDR3 is TGTGCCAGCAGCTTGGGGCAGAATTATAACTATGGCTACACCTTC. It encodes CASSLGQNYNYGYTF.

The chain recombines TRBV13 with TRBJ1-1; 8 nucleotides align to TRBD1. Germline-derived CDR1 and CDR2 are PRHDT and FYEKMQ (reference sequence). The CDR3 runs 15 residues. Trimming cost V 4 bases and J 1 base; bases outside gene matches: 5. The CDR3 DNA follows: TGTGCCAGCAGCTATGCCGGGACAGGGAACACTGAAGCTTTCTTT. It specifies CASSYAGTGNTEAFF.